Sequencing of this T cell receptor beta chain was carried out in a study of Ad26.COV2.S vaccination and SARS-CoV-2 variants. The overall study: The vaccine Ad26.COV2.S was put into the muscle once, or twice with 56 days between. General study results and limits: Non-spike TCR breadth was similar in vaccine and placebo recipients. After vaccination, reports described spike-specific CD8+ and CD4+ T cell responses as showing substantial breadth.

Germline CDR1 LGHDT, CDR2 YNNKEL (reference sequence). The CDR3 loop spans 12 amino acids. The V end was cut by 0 bases, the J end by 11 bases, with 8 bases between. Treatment denoted: 15 to 20 received Ad26.COV2.S at low or high dose, single or two shots; about 5 received placebo; per-sample allocation not given. Samples analyzed were those drawn on day 63 after the first vaccine or placebo injection. The individual, an adult aged 18-55 years, was a donor in Boston. Concerning this clone itself: The antigen is unknown.

The method was immunoSEQ multiplex PCR; TCRdb's version includes in-frame clones alone and lacks a portion of them. The sample has some 240,000 clones; around 90% are singletons. The TCR comes from a person between 18 and 65 years old who received the Ad26.COV2.S COVID-19 vaccine or a placebo. The V and J genes are TRBV3-1 (or the pseudogene TRBV3-2) and TRBJ1-5; D is unclear. This material consisted of peripheral blood, taken in a trial of Ad26.COV2.S vaccine versus placebo. The CDR3 bases are TGTGCCAGCAGCCAAGAGGGGAAGGCCCAGCATTTT. This sequence encodes CASSQEGKAQHF.